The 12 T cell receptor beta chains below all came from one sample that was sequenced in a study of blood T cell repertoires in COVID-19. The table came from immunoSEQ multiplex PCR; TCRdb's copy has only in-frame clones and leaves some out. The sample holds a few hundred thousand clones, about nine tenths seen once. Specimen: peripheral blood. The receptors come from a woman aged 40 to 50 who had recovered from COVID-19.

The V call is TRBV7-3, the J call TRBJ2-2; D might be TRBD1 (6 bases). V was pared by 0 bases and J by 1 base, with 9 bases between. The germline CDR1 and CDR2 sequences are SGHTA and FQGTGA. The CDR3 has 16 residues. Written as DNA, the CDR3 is TGTGCCAGCAGCTTAACCGGGACAATGAACACCGGGGAGCTGTTTTTT. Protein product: CASSLTGTMNTGELFF.

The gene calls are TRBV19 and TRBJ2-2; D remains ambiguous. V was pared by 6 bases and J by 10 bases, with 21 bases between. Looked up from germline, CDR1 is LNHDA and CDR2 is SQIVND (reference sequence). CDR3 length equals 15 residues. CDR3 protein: CASSFLPVVVQELFF. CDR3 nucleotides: TGTGCCAGTAGCTTTCTCCCGGTCGTTGTTCAGGAGCTGTTTTTT. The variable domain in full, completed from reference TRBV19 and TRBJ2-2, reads DGGITQSPKYLFRKEGQNVTLSCEQNLNHDAMYWYRQDPGQGLRLIYYSQIVNDFQKGDIAEGYSVSREKKESFPLTVTSAQKNPTAFYLCASSFLPVVVQELFFGEGSRLTVL.

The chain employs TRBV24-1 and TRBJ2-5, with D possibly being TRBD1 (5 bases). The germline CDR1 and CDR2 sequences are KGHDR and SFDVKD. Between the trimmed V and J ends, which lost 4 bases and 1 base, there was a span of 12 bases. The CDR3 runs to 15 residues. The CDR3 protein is CATSDNGHLQETQYF. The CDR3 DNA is TGTGCCACCAGTGACAACGGACATCTCCAAGAGACCCAGTACTTC.

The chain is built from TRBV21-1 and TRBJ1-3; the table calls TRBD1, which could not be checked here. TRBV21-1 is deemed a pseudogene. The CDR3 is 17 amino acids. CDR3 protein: CASSKCPIDRGGNTIYF. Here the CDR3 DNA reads TGTGCCAGCAGCAAATGCCCTATCGACAGGGGCGGAAACACCATATATTTT.

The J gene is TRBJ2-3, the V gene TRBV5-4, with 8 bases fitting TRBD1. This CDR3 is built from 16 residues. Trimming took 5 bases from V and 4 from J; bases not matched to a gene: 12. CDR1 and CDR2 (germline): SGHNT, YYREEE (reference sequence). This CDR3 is CASSRGGDRGSDTQYF. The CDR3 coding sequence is TGTGCCAGCAGTCGAGGGGGCGACAGGGGCTCAGATACGCAGTATTTT.

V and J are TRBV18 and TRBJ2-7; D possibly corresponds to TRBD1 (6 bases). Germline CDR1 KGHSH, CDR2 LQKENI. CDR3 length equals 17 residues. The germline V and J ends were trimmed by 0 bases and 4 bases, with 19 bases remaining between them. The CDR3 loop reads CASSPPKSQGIGYEQYF. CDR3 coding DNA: TGTGCCAGCTCACCACCTAAGTCACAGGGAATAGGTTACGAGCAGTACTTC.

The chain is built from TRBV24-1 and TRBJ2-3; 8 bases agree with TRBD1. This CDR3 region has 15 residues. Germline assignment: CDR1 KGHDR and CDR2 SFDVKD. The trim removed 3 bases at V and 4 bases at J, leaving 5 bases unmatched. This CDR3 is CATSDADRAADTQYF. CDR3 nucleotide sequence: TGTGCCACCAGTGATGCGGACAGGGCGGCAGATACGCAGTATTTT.

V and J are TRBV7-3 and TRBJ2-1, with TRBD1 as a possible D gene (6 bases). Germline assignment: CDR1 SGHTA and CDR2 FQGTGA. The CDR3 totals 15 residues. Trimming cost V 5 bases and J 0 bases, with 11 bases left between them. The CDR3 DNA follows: TGTGCCAGCAGCCCACAGGGAAGCTCCTACAATGAGCAGTTCTTC. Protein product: CASSPQGSSYNEQFF.

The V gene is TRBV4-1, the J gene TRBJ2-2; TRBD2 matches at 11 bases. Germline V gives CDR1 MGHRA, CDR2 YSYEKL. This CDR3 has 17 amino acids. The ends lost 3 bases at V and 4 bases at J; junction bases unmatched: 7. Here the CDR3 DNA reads TGCGCCAGCAGCCAGAAAACTAGCGGGAGCGGCACCGGGGAGCTGTTTTTT. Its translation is CASSQKTSGSGTGELFF.

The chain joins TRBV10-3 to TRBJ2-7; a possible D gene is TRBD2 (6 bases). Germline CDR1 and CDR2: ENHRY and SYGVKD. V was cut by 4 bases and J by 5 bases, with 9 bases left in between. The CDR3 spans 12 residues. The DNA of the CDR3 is TGTGCCATCAGTGGCGGGGACGACGAGCAGTACTTC. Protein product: CAISGGDDEQYF.

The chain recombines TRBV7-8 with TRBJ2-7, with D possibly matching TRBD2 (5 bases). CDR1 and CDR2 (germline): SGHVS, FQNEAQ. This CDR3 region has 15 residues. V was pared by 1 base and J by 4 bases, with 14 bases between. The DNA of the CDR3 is TGTGCCAGCAGCTTAGGGTTTGGGGAGCTGTACGAGCAGTACTTC. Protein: CASSLGFGELYEQYF.

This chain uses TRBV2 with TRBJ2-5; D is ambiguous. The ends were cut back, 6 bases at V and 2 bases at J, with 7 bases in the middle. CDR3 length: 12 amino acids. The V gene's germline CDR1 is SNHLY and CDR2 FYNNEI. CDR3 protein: CASSAGQETQYF. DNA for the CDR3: TGTGCCAGCAGCGCAGGTCAAGAGACCCAGTACTTC.